This is a list of T cell receptor beta chains from one sample in a study of OX40 agonist ivuxolimab in advanced cancers. The repertoire was sequenced with immunoSEQ multiplex PCR; TCRdb's copy has only in-frame clones and lacks some. The sample contains tens of thousands of clones, approximately 86% of which appear only once. Material: CD4+ or CD8+ T cells sorted from blood, obtained in a trial of the OX40 agonist ivuxolimab. These receptors all stem from an adult with an advanced solid tumor such as melanoma, head and neck, liver or kidney cancer. Both conserved end residues are trimmed from each CDR3. Each record gives: V gene, CDR3 length, CDR3 protein.

TRBV2 13 ASTVSAGASDTQY
TRBV7-9 13 ASSFLAVSGNTIY
TRBV4-3 12 ASSLHRDTGELF
TRBV6-1 12 ASSEGTEPYEQY
TRBV5-8 11 ASSFRGRDTQY
TRBV25-1 12 ASSAGEVDNEQF
TRBV11-2 15 ASSLEAGGTLNTEAF
TRBV7-2 13 ASSLNGANTGELF
TRBV9 13 ASSVSTDFPYEQY
TRBV2 12 ASQRSGAGEKLF
TRBV5-1 12 ASSWGQANYGYT
TRBV2 11 ASILSSYNEQF
TRBV28 13 ASSIQQGNISPLH
TRBV5-6 13 ASSPTNGEKYGYT
TRBV29-1 11 SVTLQGATEAF
TRBV7-6 9 ASSSVVTQY
TRBV5-1 11 ASSADRVGKLF
TRBV18 11 ASSPPQGLTQY
TRBV10-1 11 ASTRSSYNEQF
TRBV28 14 ASSSTGDSGANVLT
TRBV7-3 12 ASSLGRLNTEAF
TRBV12-5 11 ASAEGRFYEQY
TRBV19 15 ASSSPGALFYNQPQH
TRBV27 13 ASSPPPPNNEKLF
TRBV30 11 ACQPGENTEAF
TRBV7-2 12 ASSEGLAGESQY
TRBV4-2 10 ASSSSGGEQF
TRBV6-1 12 ASSLGQGNYGYT
TRBV7-2 15 ASSTGTSGFSTDTQY
TRBV7-3 14 ASSEGQDLNTGELF
TRBV29-1 13 SVEAQLAGGYEQY
TRBV10-3 15 AISDPHEGTGRETQY
TRBV6-1 13 ASSPGTGARGELF
TRBV9 13 ASSVGGTGQETQY
TRBV28 11 ASSLPLWNGYT
TRBV4-1 12 ASSQGQSQETQY
TRBV6-5 10 ASSSTTGEAF
TRBV5-1 12 ASSAGGAQTEAF
TRBV9 12 ASSVIGSTGELF
TRBV10-3 13 AISLAGGGGNEQY
TRBV9 12 ASSVSWVGQPQH
TRBV25-1 12 ASSETGGGETQY
TRBV4-3 10 ASSQSGETQY
TRBV28 11 ASSPSQSRTQY
TRBV18 12 ASSPLQGNEKLF
TRBV10-3 13 AISEFEVRTQPQH
TRBV2 11 ASSINLNTEAF
TRBV7-2 13 ASTELAGYTGELF
TRBV11-2 13 ASSLLGTSTDTQY